Listed here are 15 T cell receptor beta chains from one sample, sequenced in a study of control samples from healthy donors and cancer patients. Sequencing was performed with immunoSEQ multiplex PCR; in TCRdb, only in-frame clones are kept and a portion is missing. Of approximately 80,000 clones detected, over 75% appear once; the ten largest clones hold more than 5.5%. Input material: blood. The receptors shown here come from a woman aged 45 to 65 in good health.

The J gene is TRBJ2-3, the V gene TRBV29-1, with 9 bases lining up with TRBD2. The CDR3 covers 13 residues. V shed 4 bases, J shed 5 bases, and the junction held 4 bases outside the gene matches. The germline CDR1 and CDR2 sequences are SQVTM and ANQGSEA. In DNA form, the CDR3 reads TGCAGCGTTGGCCTAGCGGGGATAGATACGCAGTATTTT. Translation gives CSVGLAGIDTQYF.

This clone occurred once. The gene calls are TRBV3-1 (or the pseudogene TRBV3-2) and TRBJ1-2; a weak D match, TRBD1 (5 bases). The ends were cut back, 2 bases at V and 1 base at J, with 14 bases in the middle. Germline V gene data show CDR1 as LGHDT and CDR2 as YNNKEL (reference sequence). CDR3 length: 16 residues. The CDR3 DNA reads as TGTGCCAGCAGCCAAACCAACAGGATTAATAACTATGGCTACACCTTC. It encodes CASSQTNRINNYGYTF.

V and J are TRBV19 and TRBJ2-2; D ambiguous. Germline CDR1 is LNHDA and CDR2 is SQIVND (reference sequence). V gave up 8 bases and J gave up 0 bases, with 10 bases separating them. CDR3 length: 14 residues. CDR3 DNA: TGTGCCAGTGGTAGGACGCCGAACACCGGGGAGCTGTTTTTT. Residues: CASGRTPNTGELFF.

The chain joins TRBV6-5 to TRBJ2-7, with D perhaps TRBD1 (6 bases). Trimming stripped 0 bases from V and 3 bases from J, with 9 bases between. CDR3 size: 14 residues. Per germline, CDR1 MNHEY and CDR2 SVGAGI. CDR3: CASSYSRQVYEQYF. The CDR3 nucleotides are TGTGCCAGCAGTTACTCTCGACAGGTCTACGAGCAGTACTTC.

J is TRBJ1-2 and V is TRBV11-3, with D perhaps TRBD1 (5 bases). CDR3 length: 12 residues. The V gene's germline CDR1 is SGHNT and CDR2 YENEEA. V was clipped by 1 base and J by 8 bases, with 8 bases between them. The CDR3 coding sequence is TGTGCCAGCAGCTTAGGAGGGGACGGCTACACCTTC. Translation: CASSLGGDGYTF.

This chain uses TRBV27 with TRBJ2-5; 9 positions match TRBD1. V was clipped by 4 bases and J by 4 bases; unmatched bases: 7. The length of the CDR3 is 15 residues. Germline-derived CDR1 and CDR2 are MNHEY and SMNVEV (reference sequence). The CDR3 DNA sequence: TGTGCCAGCAGTTCCCTAGGGACAGGGAGAGAGACCCAGTACTTC. Protein: CASSSLGTGRETQYF.

The CDR3 nucleotides are TGCAGTGCTAGTCAGGCCCTCTATGGCTACACCTTC. It translates to CSASQALYGYTF. The chain couples TRBV20-1 to TRBJ1-2; no clear D gene. This CDR3 is 12 amino acids long. The V gene's germline CDR1 is DFQATT and CDR2 SNEGSKA (reference sequence). V was pared by 3 bases and J by 4 bases, with 9 bases between.

CDR3 loop: CASGGSAVGTQYF. The DNA for the CDR3 is TGTGCCAGCGGGGGTTCAGCGGTGGGTACGCAGTATTTT. The chain recombines TRBV2 with TRBJ2-3; D possibly matches TRBD1 or TRBD2 (5 bases each). Germline V gives CDR1 SNHLY, CDR2 FYNNEI. CDR3 length equals 13 residues. The germline V and J ends were trimmed by 8 bases and 8 bases, with 17 bases remaining between them.

The chain has TRBV5-1 and TRBJ2-7; D gene ambiguous. The CDR3 runs to 15 residues. Trimming removed 2 bases from V and 1 base from J, with 13 bases in between. CDR1 SGHRS and CDR2 YFSETQ come from the germline V gene. CDR3 nucleotide sequence: TGCGCCAGCAGCTTTACCGGGCCCCAATCCTACGAGCAGTACTTC. It yields the protein CASSFTGPQSYEQYF. Full variable domain (missing parts from reference TRBV5-1 and TRBJ2-7): KAGVTQTPRYLIKTRGQQVTLSCSPISGHRSVSWYQQTPGQGLQFLFEYFSETQRNKGNFPGRFSGRQFSNSRSEMNVSTLELGDSALYLCASSFTGPQSYEQYFGPGTRLTVT.

The chain links TRBV3-1 (or the pseudogene TRBV3-2) to TRBJ2-5, with TRBD2 matching 7 bases. The CDR3 has 16 residues. The junction had 8 bases not matched to a gene; V was cut back by 0 bases and J by 4 bases. Germline V gene data show CDR1 as LGHDT and CDR2 as YNNKEL (reference sequence). CDR3 DNA: TGTGCCAGCAGCCAAGATGAGCGGGACTATAGAGAGACCCAGTACTTC. This gives the protein CASSQDERDYRETQYF.

This rearrangement joins TRBV30 to TRBJ1-1, with TRBD1 as a possible D gene (6 bases). CDR1 and CDR2 (germline): GTSNPN, SVGIG (reference sequence). CDR3 length equals 14 residues. V was clipped by 3 bases and J by 7 bases, with 18 bases between them. CDR3 loop: CAWRRQASIGEAFF. As DNA, the CDR3 is TGTGCCTGGAGAAGACAGGCCTCCATCGGTGAAGCTTTCTTT.

This sequence joins TRBV21-1 and TRBJ2-7. TRBV21-1 is listed as a pseudogene. This CDR3 spans 13 amino acids. The CDR3 DNA follows: TGTGCCAGCAGTCGGGACCGTACCTACGAGCAGTACTTC. Its translation is CASSRDRTYEQYF.

This clone was observed a single time. V is TRBV15 and J is TRBJ2-2; no firm D call. The CDR3 totals 14 residues. The V and J ends lost 5 bases and 5 bases respectively, with 12 bases between them. Germline-derived CDR1 and CDR2 are LNHNV and YYDKDF (reference sequence). The CDR3 DNA is TGTGCCACCAGCCTGGCGACAAGGACCGGGGAGCTGTTTTTT. Translated, it gives CATSLATRTGELFF.

The V and J genes are TRBV6-2 or TRBV6-3 and TRBJ1-5; tentatively, D is TRBD1 (6 bases). Deletions cut 4 bases from V and 3 bases from J, with 13 bases between. Per germline, CDR1 MNHEY and CDR2 SVGEGT. CDR3 size: 15 residues. For the CDR3, the DNA is TGTGCCAGCAGTTCTCACAGGGCGGACAATCAGCCCCAGCATTTT. This sequence encodes CASSSHRADNQPQHF.

This sequence joins TRBV2 and TRBJ1-4; no definite D call. Trimming cost V 4 bases and J 2 bases, with 11 bases left between them. The germline V gene has CDR1 SNHLY and CDR2 FYNNEI. CDR3 length: 15 residues. The CDR3: CASSGGGGTNEKLFF. The CDR3, as DNA: TGTGCCAGCAGTGGAGGAGGTGGGACTAATGAAAAACTGTTTTTT.